This T cell receptor beta chain was identified during a study of blood T cell repertoires in COVID-19. Study processing details: Reference gene primer amplification gave nucleated cell count estimates. Sequencing was performed with immunoSEQ multiplex PCR; in TCRdb, only in-frame clones are kept and a portion is missing. V and J calls and clone size are copied from that table; D and trimming were computed from the DNA. The data hold over 65,000 clones, with around 90% observed a single time. Germline assignment: CDR1 MGHDK and CDR2 SYGVNS. This CDR3 comprises 16 residues. J was trimmed by 5 bases and V by 3 bases; bases with no gene match: 4.

V is TRBV25-1 and J is TRBJ1-6, with TRBD1 matching over 10 bases. The sample taken for sequencing was peripheral blood. This clonotype originated in a man aged 50 to 59 with active COVID-19. The CDR3 region is CASSETGGTNNSPLHF. The CDR3 nucleotides are TGTGCCAGCAGTGAGACAGGGGGCACGAATAATTCACCCCTCCACTTT.